This TCR beta chain was profiled in a study of blood T cell repertoires in COVID-19. About the research overall: T cells, B-cell-depleted T cells, or PBMCs provided the cDNA or gDNA that served as material.

Under the authors' procedure: For nucleated cells, counts were estimated from reference gene primer amplification. The method was immunoSEQ multiplex PCR; TCRdb's version includes in-frame clones alone and lacks a portion of them. V, J and clone size derive from that table, while D and trimming were established from the DNA sequence. The data show about 58,000 clones, with 65% to 90% seen just once and roughly 10% held by the top ten. Followed longitudinally, the Seattle patients had been enrolled during active infection. Germline CDR1 reads SEHNR; CDR2 reads FQNEAQ (reference sequence). This CDR3 contains 16 residues. The V segment lost 5 bases and the J segment 2 bases; nucleotides outside the gene matches: 6.

V is TRBV7-9 and J is TRBJ2-1, with 10 nucleotides matching TRBD2. The origin of this receptor is a man aged 50 to 59 with COVID-19, enrolled during active disease. Sequenced material: peripheral blood. Here the CDR3 DNA reads TGTGCCAGCAGCCCTCAGCGGGAGGGCACCTACAATGAGCAGTTCTTC. Its translation: CASSPQREGTYNEQFF.